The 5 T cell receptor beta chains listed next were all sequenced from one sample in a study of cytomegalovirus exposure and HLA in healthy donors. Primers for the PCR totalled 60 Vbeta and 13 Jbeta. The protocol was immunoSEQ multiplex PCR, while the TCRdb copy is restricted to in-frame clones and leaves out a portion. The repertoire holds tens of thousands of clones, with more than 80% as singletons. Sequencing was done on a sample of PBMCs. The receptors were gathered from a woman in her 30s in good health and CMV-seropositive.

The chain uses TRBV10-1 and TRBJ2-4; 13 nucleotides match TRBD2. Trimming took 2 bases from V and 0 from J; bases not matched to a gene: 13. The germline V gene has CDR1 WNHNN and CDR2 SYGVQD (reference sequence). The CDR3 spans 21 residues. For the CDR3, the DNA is TGCGCCAGCAGTGAGCTGACATCCGGGACTAGCGGGACCCAAGCCAAAAACATTCAGTACTTC. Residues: CASSELTSGTSGTQAKNIQYF.

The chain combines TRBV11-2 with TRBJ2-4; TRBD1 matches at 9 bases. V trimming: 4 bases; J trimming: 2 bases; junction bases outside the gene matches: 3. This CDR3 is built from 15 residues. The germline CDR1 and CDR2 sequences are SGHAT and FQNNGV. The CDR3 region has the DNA TGTGCCAGCAGCTCTTACAGGGGGCCCAAAAACATTCAGTACTTC. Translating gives CASSSYRGPKNIQYF.

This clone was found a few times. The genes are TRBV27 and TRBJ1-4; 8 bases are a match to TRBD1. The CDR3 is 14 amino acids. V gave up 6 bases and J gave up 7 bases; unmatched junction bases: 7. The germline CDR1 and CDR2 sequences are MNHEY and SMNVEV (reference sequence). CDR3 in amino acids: CASSRTGRGEKLFF. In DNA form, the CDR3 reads TGTGCCAGCAGCCGGACAGGGCGGGGTGAAAAACTGTTTTTT.

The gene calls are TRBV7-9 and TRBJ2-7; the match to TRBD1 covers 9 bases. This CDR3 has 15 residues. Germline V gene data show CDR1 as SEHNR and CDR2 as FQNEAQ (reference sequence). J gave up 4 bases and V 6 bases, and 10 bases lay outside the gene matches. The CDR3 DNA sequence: TGTGCCAGCAGTTACACGACAGGGGGTGATTACGAGCAGTACTTC. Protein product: CASSYTTGGDYEQYF.

CDR3 region: CASSPLAGTSGNTIYF. The CDR3, as DNA: TGTGCCAGCAGCCCATTGGCGGGGACGTCTGGAAACACCATATATTTT. The rearrangement uses TRBV7-2 and TRBJ1-3; TRBD1 might be the D (5 bases). This CDR3 has 16 amino acids. V was trimmed by 5 bases and J by 1 base, leaving 15 bases between them. Germline CDR1 and CDR2: SGHTA and FQGNSA.